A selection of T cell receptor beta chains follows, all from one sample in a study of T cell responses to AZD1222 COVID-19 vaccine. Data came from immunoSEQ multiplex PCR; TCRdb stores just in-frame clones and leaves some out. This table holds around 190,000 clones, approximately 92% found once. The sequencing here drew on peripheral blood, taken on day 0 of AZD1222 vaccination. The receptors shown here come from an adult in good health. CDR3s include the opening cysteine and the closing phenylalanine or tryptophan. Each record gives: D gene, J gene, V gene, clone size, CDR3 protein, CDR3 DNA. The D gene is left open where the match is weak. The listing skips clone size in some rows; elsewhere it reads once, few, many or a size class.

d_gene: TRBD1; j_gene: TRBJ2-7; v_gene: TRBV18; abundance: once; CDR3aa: CASSPRSSRQGNGYEQYF; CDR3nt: TGTGCCAGCTCACCACGGAGCAGCCGACAGGGCAATGGGTACGAGCAGTACTTC
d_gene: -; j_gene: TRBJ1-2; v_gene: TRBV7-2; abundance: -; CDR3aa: CASSLMGSGNYGYTF; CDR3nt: TGTGCCAGCAGCTTAATGGGTTCAGGCAACTATGGCTACACCTTC
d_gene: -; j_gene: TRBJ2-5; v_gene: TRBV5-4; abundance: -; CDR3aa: CASSSPLGGGETQYF; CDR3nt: TGTGCCAGCAGCTCACCCCTGGGGGGCGGGGAGACCCAGTACTTC
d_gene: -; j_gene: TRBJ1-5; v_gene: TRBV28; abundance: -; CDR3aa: CASSKNQPQHF; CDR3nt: TGTGCCAGCAGCAAAAATCAGCCCCAGCATTTT
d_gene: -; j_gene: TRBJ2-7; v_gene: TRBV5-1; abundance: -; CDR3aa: CASSLEGYEQYF; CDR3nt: TGCGCCAGCAGCCTCGAAGGGTACGAGCAGTACTTC
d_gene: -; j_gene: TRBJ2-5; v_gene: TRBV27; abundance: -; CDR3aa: CASSLSLRPIGRETQYF; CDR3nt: TGTGCCAGCAGTTTATCGCTTAGGCCCATTGGGAGGGAGACCCAGTACTTC
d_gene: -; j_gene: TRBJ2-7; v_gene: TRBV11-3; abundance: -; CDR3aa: CASSSAPPEEQYF; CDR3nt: TGTGCCAGCAGCTCAGCCCCGCCGGAGGAGCAGTACTTC
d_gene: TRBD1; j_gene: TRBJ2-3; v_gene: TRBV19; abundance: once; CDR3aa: CASTLSGQVSTDTQYF; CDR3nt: TGTGCCAGTACCCTCTCGGGACAGGTCAGCACAGATACGCAGTATTTT
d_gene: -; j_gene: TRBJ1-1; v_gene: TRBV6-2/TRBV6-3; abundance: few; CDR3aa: CASSTRTRRISMNTEAFF; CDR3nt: TGTGCCAGCAGTACTCGGACAAGAAGAATATCTATGAACACTGAAGCTTTCTTT
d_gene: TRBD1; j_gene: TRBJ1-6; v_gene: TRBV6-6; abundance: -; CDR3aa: CASSYRDSNSPLHF; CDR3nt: TGTGCCAGCAGTTACCGGGACAGTAATTCACCCCTCCACTTT